This T cell receptor beta chain was identified in a study of early T cells in non-severe SARS-CoV-2 infection. TCRdb passed the 5' RACE reads through MiXCR, listing each CDR3 protein once. The sample shows about 63,000 distinct CDR3 sequences, approximately 13% of them seen only once. Trimming pared 4 bases from V and 4 bases from J, leaving 20 bases between. The CDR3 extends over 16 amino acids. Germline values: CDR1 ENHRY, CDR2 SYGVKD. Sequencing was carried out using whole blood. The receptor's source is an adult who was a healthcare worker with PCR-confirmed SARS-CoV-2 infection or an uninfected control (not recorded which). This chain connects TRBV10-3 to TRBJ2-7, with D perhaps TRBD1 (6 bases). The CDR3 sequence: CAISAVQGEGSYEQYF. The CDR3 bases are TGTGCCATCAGTGCTGTACAGGGAGAGGGGTCTTACGAGCAGTACTTC.